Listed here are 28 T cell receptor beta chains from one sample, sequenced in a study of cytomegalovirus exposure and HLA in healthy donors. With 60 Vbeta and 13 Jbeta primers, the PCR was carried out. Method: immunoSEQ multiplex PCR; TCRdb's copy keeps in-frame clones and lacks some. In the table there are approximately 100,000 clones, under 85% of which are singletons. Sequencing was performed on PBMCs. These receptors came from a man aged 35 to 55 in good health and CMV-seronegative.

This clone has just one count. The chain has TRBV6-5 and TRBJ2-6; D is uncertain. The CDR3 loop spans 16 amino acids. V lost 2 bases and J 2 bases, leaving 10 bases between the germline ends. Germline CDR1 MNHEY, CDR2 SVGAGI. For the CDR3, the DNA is TGTGCCAGCAGTTACACTGGGCTTACTGGGGCCAACGTCCTGACTTTC. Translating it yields CASSYTGLTGANVLTF.

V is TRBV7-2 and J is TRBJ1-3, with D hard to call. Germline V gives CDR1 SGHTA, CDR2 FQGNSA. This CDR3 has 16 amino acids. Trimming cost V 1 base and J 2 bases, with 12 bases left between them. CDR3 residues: CASSLVPGSTGNTIYF. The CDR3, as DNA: TGTGCCAGCAGCTTAGTACCAGGATCTACTGGAAACACCATATATTTT.

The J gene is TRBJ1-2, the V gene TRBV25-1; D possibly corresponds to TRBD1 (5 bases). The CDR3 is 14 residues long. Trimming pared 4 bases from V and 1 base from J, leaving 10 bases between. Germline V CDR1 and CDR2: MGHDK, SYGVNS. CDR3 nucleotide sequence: TGTGCCAGCAGTGTACTCGGGGGTAACTATGGCTACACCTTC. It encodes CASSVLGGNYGYTF.

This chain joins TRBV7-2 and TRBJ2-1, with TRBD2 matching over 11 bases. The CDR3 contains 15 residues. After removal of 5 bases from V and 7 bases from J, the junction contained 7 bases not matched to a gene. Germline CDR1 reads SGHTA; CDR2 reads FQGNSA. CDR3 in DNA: TGTGCCAGCAGCGCCTTGGGGACTAGCGGAAATGAGCAGTTCTTC. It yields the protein CASSALGTSGNEQFF.

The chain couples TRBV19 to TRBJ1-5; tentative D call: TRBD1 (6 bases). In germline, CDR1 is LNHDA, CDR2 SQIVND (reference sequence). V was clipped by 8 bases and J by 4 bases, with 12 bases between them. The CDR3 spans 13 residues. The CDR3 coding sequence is TGTGCCAGTGGGGGGGGGCCTAATCAGCCCCAGCATTTT. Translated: CASGGGPNQPQHF. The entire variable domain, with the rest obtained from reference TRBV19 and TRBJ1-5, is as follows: DGGITQSPKYLFRKEGQNVTLSCEQNLNHDAMYWYRQDPGQGLRLIYYSQIVNDFQKGDIAEGYSVSREKKESFPLTVTSAQKNPTAFYLCASGGGPNQPQHFGDGTRLSIL.

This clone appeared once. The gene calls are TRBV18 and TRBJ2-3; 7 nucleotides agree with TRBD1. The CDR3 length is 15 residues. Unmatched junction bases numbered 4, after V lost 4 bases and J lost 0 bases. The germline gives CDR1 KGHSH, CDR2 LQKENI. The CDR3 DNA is TGTGCCAGCTCACGGGAACAGGGGAGCACAGATACGCAGTATTTT. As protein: CASSREQGSTDTQYF.

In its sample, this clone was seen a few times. Here the CDR3 DNA reads TGTGCCAGCAGCCGGCCAGGGAAGTACGAGCAGTACTTC. It encodes CASSRPGKYEQYF. V and J are TRBV7-2 and TRBJ2-7, with D perhaps TRBD1 (5 bases). Looked up from germline, CDR1 is SGHTA and CDR2 is FQGNSA. The V gene lost 5 bases and the J gene lost 4 bases, with 12 bases spanning the gap. The CDR3 has 13 residues. Combining the CDR3 with reference TRBV7-2 and TRBJ2-7 gives the whole variable domain GAGVSQSPSNKVTEKGKDVELRCDPISGHTALYWYRQSLGQGLEFLIYFQGNSAPDKSGLPSDRFSAERTGGSVSTLTIQRTQQEDSAVYLCASSRPGKYEQYFGPGTRLTVT.

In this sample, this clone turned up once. The CDR3 protein is CASSLRGGPSLRNEQFF. The CDR3 DNA is TGCGCCAGCAGCTTGCGAGGGGGACCCTCCCTCCGGAATGAGCAGTTCTTC. The chain is built from TRBV5-1 and TRBJ2-1; D perhaps matches TRBD1 (6 bases). Germline CDR1 is SGHRS and CDR2 is YFSETQ. The CDR3 length is 17 residues. V was clipped by 1 base and J by 7 bases, with 21 bases between them.

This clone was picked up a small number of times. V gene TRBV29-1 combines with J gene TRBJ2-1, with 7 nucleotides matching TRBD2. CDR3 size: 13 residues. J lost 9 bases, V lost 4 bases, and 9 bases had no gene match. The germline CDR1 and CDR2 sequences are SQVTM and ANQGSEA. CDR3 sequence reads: CSVAPRGGSEQFF. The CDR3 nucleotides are TGCAGCGTTGCCCCCCGGGGAGGGAGTGAGCAGTTCTTC.

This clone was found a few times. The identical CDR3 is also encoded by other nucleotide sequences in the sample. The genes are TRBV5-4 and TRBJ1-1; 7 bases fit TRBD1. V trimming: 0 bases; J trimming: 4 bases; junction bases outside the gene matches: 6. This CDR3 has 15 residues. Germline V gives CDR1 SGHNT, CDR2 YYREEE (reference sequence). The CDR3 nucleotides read TGTGCCAGCAGCTTGGTGCAGGGGGTGGGCACTGAAGCTTTCTTT. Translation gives CASSLVQGVGTEAFF.

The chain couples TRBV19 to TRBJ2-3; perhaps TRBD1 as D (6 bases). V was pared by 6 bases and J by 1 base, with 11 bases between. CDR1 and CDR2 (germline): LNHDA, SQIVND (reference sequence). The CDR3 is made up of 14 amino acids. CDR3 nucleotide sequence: TGTGCCAGTAGCAACAGGGTGGGCACAGATACGCAGTATTTT. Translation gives CASSNRVGTDTQYF.

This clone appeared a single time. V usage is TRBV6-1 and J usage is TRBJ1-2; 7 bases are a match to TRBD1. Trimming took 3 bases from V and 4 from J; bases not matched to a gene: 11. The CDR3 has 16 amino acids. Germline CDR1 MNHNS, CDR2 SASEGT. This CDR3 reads CASSEVARQGGYGYTF. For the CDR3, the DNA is TGTGCCAGCAGTGAGGTCGCCAGACAGGGAGGCTATGGCTACACCTTC.

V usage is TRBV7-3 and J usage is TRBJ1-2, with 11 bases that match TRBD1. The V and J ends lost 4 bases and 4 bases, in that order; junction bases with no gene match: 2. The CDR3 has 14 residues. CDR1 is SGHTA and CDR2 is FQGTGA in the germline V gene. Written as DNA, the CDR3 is TGTGCCAGCAGCTCTGGACAGGGGGCCTATGGCTACACCTTC. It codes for CASSSGQGAYGYTF.

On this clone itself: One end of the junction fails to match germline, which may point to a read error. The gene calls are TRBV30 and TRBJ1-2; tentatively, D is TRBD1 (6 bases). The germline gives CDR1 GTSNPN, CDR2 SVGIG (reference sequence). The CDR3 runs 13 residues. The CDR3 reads CARSVPGAYGYTF. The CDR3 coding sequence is TGTGCCCGGAGTGTACCAGGGGCCTATGGCTACACCTTC.

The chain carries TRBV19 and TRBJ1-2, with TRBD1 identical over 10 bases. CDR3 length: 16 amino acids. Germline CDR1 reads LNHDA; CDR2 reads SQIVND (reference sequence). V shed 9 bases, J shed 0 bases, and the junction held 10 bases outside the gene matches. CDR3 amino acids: CASPRDRGPANYGYTF. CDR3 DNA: TGTGCCAGCCCGAGGGACAGGGGACCAGCTAACTATGGCTACACCTTC. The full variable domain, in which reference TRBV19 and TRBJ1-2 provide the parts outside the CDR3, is DGGITQSPKYLFRKEGQNVTLSCEQNLNHDAMYWYRQDPGQGLRLIYYSQIVNDFQKGDIAEGYSVSREKKESFPLTVTSAQKNPTAFYLCASPRDRGPANYGYTFGSGTRLTVV.

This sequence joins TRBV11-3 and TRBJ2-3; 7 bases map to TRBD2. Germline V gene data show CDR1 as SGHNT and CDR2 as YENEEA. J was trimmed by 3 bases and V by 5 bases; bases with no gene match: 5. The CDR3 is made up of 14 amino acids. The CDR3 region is CASSPGGGTDTQYF. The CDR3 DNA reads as TGTGCCAGCAGCCCTGGGGGGGGGACAGATACGCAGTATTTT.

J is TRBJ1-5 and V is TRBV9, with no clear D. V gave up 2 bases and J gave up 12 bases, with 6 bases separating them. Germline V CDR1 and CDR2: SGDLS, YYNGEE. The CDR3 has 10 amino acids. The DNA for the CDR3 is TGTGCCAGCAGCGTCCCCGGCCAGCATTTT. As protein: CASSVPGQHF.

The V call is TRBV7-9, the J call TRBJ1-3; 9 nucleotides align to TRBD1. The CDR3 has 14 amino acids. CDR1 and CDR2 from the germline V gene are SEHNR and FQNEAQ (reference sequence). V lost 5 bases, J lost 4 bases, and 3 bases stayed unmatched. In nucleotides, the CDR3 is TGTGCCAGCAGCCTCGGGACAGGGGGAAACACCATATATTTT. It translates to CASSLGTGGNTIYF.

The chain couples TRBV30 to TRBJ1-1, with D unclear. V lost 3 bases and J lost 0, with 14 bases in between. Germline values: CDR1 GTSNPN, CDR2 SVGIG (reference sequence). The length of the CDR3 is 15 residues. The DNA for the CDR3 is TGTGCCTGGAGCCCAGCTTGGGCTATGAACACTGAAGCTTTCTTT. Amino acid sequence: CAWSPAWAMNTEAFF.

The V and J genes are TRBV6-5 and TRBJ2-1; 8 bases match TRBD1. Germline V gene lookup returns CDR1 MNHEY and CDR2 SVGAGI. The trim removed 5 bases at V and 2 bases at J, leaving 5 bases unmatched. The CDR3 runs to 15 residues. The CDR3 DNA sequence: TGTGCCAGCAGTAGGGGACAGGATGCCTACAATGAGCAGTTCTTC. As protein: CASSRGQDAYNEQFF.

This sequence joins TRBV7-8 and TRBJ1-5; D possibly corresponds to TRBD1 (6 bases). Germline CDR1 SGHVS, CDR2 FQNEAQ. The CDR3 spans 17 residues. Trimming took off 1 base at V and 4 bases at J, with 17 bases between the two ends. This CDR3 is CASSLEGDGRRNQPQHF. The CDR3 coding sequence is TGTGCCAGCAGCTTAGAGGGGGACGGGAGGAGAAATCAGCCCCAGCATTTT.

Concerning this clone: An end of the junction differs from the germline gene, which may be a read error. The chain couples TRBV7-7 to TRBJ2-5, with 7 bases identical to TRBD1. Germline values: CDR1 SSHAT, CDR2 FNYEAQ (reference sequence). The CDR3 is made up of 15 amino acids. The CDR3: CASSLDGTEQETQYF. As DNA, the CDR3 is TGTGCTAGCAGCTTAGATGGGACAGAGCAAGAGACCCAGTACTTC.

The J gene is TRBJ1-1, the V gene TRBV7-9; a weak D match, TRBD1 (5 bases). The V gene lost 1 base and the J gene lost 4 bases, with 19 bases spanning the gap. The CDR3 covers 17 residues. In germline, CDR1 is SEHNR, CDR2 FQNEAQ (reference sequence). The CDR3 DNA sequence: TGTGCCAGCAGCTTAGAGCCAGCCGGGGGGTTAAGCACTGAAGCTTTCTTT. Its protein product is CASSLEPAGGLSTEAFF.

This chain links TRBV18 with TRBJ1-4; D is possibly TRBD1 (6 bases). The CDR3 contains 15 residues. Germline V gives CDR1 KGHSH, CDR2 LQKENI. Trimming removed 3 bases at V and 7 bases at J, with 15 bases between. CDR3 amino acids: CASSPVGASGEKLFF. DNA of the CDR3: TGTGCCAGCTCACCTGTGGGGGCGTCGGGTGAAAAACTGTTTTTT.

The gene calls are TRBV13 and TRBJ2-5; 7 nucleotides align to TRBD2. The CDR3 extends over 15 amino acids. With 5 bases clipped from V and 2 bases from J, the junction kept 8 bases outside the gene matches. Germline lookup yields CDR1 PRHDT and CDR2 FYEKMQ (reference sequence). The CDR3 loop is CASSPDWGGQETQYF. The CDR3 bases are TGTGCCAGCAGCCCCGACTGGGGGGGTCAAGAGACCCAGTACTTC.

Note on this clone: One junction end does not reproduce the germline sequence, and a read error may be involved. This CDR3 is CSSSLTGGEKLFF. CDR3 DNA: TGTTCCAGCAGCTTAACAGGGGGTGAAAAACTGTTTTTT. V gene TRBV7-9 combines with J gene TRBJ1-4; 8 bases fit TRBD1. Per germline, CDR1 SEHNR and CDR2 FQNEAQ (reference sequence). CDR3 size: 13 residues.

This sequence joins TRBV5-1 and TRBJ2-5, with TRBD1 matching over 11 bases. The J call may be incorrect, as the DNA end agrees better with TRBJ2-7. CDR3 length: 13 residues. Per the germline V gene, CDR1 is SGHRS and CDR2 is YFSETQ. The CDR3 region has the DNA TGCGCCAGCAGTAGGGACAGGGGGTACGAGCAGTACTTC. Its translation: CASSRDRGYEQYF.

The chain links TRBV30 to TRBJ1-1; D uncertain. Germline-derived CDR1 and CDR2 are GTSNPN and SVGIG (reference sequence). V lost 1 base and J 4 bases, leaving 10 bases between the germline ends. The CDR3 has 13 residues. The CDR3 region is CAWSAKGGTEAFF. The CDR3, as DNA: TGTGCCTGGAGTGCAAAGGGAGGCACTGAAGCTTTCTTT.